In this sample, the clone carrying this T cell receptor beta chain turned up many times. No antigen is known for it. Little can be read into the size of this beta chain, an off-target read in a library designed for alpha chains. On each TCR cDNA molecule, a unique molecular identifier was present. TCRdb re-called the 5' RACE reads with MiXCR, one entry per CDR3 protein. The data contain some 7,000 distinct CDR3 sequences, 13% of them singletons. This record comes from a study of spatial heterogeneity in lung cancer. The sample's time point: sample taken at primary tumor resection. Donors were over 70 untreated early-stage non-small cell lung cancer patients. Per germline, CDR1 LGHDT and CDR2 YNNKEL (reference sequence). There are 13 residues in the CDR3. J gave up 3 bases and V 4 bases, and 3 bases lay outside the gene matches. Study-wide results and limits: When ubiquitous and regional expanded TCRs were counted, their numbers tracked ubiquitous and regional nonsynonymous mutations, respectively. Tumor mutation counts were tracked by expanded intratumoral alpha and beta TCR counts.

The genes are TRBV3-1 and TRBJ2-7; 7 nucleotides agree with TRBD1. Source: lung tumor tissue, taken at surgery. This sequence was found in a male donor with early-stage non-small cell lung cancer. The CDR3 DNA reads TGTGCCAGCAGCCTCGGACAGGTCTACGAGCAGTACTTC. Translating gives CASSLGQVYEQYF.